This T cell receptor beta chain stems from a study of a mutant IDH1 vaccine in newly diagnosed glioma. Using immunoSEQ multiplex PCR, the repertoire was profiled, and TCRdb retains in-frame clones only, with some absent. The sample shows about 40,000 clones, about 75% of them seen only once. Study-wide results and caveats: Among all patients, vaccine-induced immune responses occurred in roughly 95%. Changes in the top peripheral T cell clonotypes seemingly had no bearing on pseudoprogression.

The CDR3 spans 17 residues. The V end was cut by 5 bases, the J end by 0 bases, with 18 bases between. The germline V gene encodes CDR1 SEHNR and CDR2 FQNEAQ (reference sequence). Time point in this sample: week 23, last vaccination. A 20-mer mutant IDH1 peptide at 300 ug was injected subcutaneously with topical imiquimod. The donors' diagnosis was new WHO grade 3 or 4 astrocytoma that was IDH1-mutant and ATRX-lost. A word on this clone: What it recognizes is unknown.

This sample comprised PBMCs, obtained from a glioma patient whose treatment included an IDH1 peptide vaccine. The rearrangement uses TRBV7-9 and TRBJ2-3; D possibly matches TRBD1 or TRBD2 (5 bases each). This receptor was obtained from a man aged 50 or older with glioma. CDR3 residues: CASSRSPGRASTDTQYF. The CDR3 region has the DNA TGTGCCAGCAGCCGTTCACCGGGACGGGCTAGCACAGATACGCAGTATTTT.